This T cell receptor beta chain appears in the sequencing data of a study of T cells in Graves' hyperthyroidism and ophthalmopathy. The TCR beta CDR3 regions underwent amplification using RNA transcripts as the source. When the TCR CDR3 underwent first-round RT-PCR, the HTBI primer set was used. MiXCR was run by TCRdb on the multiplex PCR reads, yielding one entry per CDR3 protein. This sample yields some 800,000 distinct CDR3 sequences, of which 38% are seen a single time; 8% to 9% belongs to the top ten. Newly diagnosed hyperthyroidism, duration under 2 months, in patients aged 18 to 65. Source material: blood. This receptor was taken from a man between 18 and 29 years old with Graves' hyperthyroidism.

CDR3 in DNA: TGTGCCAGCAGCGCTCCCTCCCCCCGTCCGTCCAACACTGAAGCTTTCTTT. Its protein product is CASSAPSPRPSNTEAFF. V usage is TRBV7-9 and J usage is TRBJ1-1; no clear D gene. Between the trimmed V and J ends, which lost 5 bases and 2 bases, there was a span of 21 bases. Germline V gene sequence: CDR1 SEHNR, CDR2 FQNEAQ (reference sequence). The CDR3 totals 17 residues.